The 24 T cell receptor beta chains below were found in one sample sequenced in a study of blood T cell repertoires in COVID-19. Sequenced by immunoSEQ multiplex PCR; TCRdb stores in-frame clones only, minus some. The sample yields approximately 300,000 clones, about 88% seen once. The specimen sequenced was PBMCs or T cells enriched from blood (not recorded which). The source is a man aged 55 to 69 who had recovered from COVID-19.

This clone was seen once. The chain employs TRBV13 and TRBJ1-1; TRBD1 matches 12 bases. Unmatched junction bases numbered 7, after V lost 5 bases and J lost 6 bases. The germline V gene has CDR1 PRHDT and CDR2 FYEKMQ (reference sequence). This CDR3 comprises 15 residues. CDR3 bases: TGTGCCAGCAGCCCCCGGGACAGGGGGCTTTCTGAAGCTTTCTTT. This codes for CASSPRDRGLSEAFF.

The rearrangement links TRBV4-1 to TRBJ1-3; D is ambiguous. Trimming left V 3 bases short and J 2 bases short, with 11 bases between. The CDR3 spans 15 residues. CDR1 and CDR2 (germline): MGHRA, YSYEKL. Written as DNA, the CDR3 is TGCGCCAGCAGCCAGCCCCGCGAAGCTGGAAACACCATATATTTT. It specifies CASSQPREAGNTIYF.

The chain couples TRBV7-2 to TRBJ2-3, with D possibly TRBD1 on 6 matching bases. In germline, CDR1 is SGHTA, CDR2 FQGNSA. Trimming cost V 6 bases and J 8 bases, with 15 bases left between them. CDR3 size: 13 residues. The CDR3 loop reads CASSFTGKPTQYF. Here the CDR3 DNA reads TGTGCCAGCAGTTTTACAGGGAAGCCTACGCAGTATTTT.

The rearrangement joins TRBV14 to TRBJ1-2, with 10 bases aligning to TRBD1. This CDR3 contains 17 residues. Germline-derived CDR1 and CDR2 are SGHDN and FVKESK. Trimming at V came to 4 bases and at J to 8 bases, leaving 16 bases not matched to a gene. CDR3 residues: CASSPGTGVPASIGYTF. The CDR3 coding sequence is TGTGCCAGCAGCCCCGGGACAGGGGTCCCTGCGAGTATCGGCTACACCTTC.

With regard to this clone: Other DNA sequences within the sample encode an identical CDR3. The chain carries TRBV2 and TRBJ2-2; TRBD1 matches at 7 bases. This CDR3 has 14 amino acids. Germline CDR1 SNHLY, CDR2 FYNNEI. V was clipped by 6 bases and J by 4 bases; unmatched bases: 5. The CDR3 here is CASSWTGGTGELFF. CDR3 DNA: TGTGCCAGCAGCTGGACAGGCGGCACCGGGGAGCTGTTTTTT.

The chain has TRBV7-9 and TRBJ1-5, with D uncertain. This CDR3 spans 14 amino acids. With 1 base removed from V and 6 bases from J, the gap between germline ends came to 10 bases. Germline V CDR1 and CDR2: SEHNR, FQNEAQ (reference sequence). The CDR3 DNA reads as TGTGCCAGCAGCTTAGGCGGCAGCGGTCAGCCCCAGCATTTT. This codes for CASSLGGSGQPQHF.

The CDR3 loop is CASGEAANTEAFF. In DNA form, the CDR3 reads TGTGCCAGCGGGGAGGCAGCGAACACTGAAGCTTTCTTT. The chain joins TRBV12-3 or TRBV12-4 to TRBJ1-1; D is uncertain. Trimming removed 8 bases from V and 1 base from J, with 11 bases in between. CDR3 length equals 13 residues.

The rearrangement links TRBV10-1 to TRBJ1-4; tentative D call: TRBD1 (5 bases). The germline V gene encodes CDR1 WNHNN and CDR2 SYGVQD (reference sequence). The CDR3 length is 17 residues. The V and J ends lost 5 bases and 8 bases respectively, with 24 bases between them. As DNA, the CDR3 is TGCGCCAGCAGTCCTAACCGCAGGGTCCCAACCGGGGAAAAACTGTTTTTT. Protein: CASSPNRRVPTGEKLFF.

This chain connects TRBV9 to TRBJ2-6, with D tentatively TRBD1 (6 bases). Looked up from germline, CDR1 is SGDLS and CDR2 is YYNGEE. CDR3 length equals 16 residues. Trimming took 3 bases from V and 2 from J, leaving 12 bases between them. CDR3 region: CASSADSGAGANVLTF. Written as DNA, the CDR3 is TGTGCCAGCAGCGCGGACTCAGGGGCTGGGGCCAACGTCCTGACTTTC.

V and J are TRBV7-3 and TRBJ2-5; TRBD1 matches 8 bases. The CDR3 runs 14 residues. Germline V gives CDR1 SGHTA, CDR2 FQGTGA. After removal of 4 bases from V and 4 bases from J, the junction contained 5 bases not matched to a gene. The CDR3 bases are TGTGCCAGCAGCTCCGACAGGGGCTCAGAGACCCAGTACTTC. This encodes CASSSDRGSETQYF. Full variable domain (missing parts from reference TRBV7-3 and TRBJ2-5): GAGVSQTPSNKVTEKGKYVELRCDPISGHTALYWYRQSLGQGPEFLIYFQGTGAADDSGLPNDRFFAVRPEGSVSTLKIQRTERGDSAVYLCASSSDRGSETQYFGPGTRLLVL.

The genes are TRBV7-3 and TRBJ1-1; D may be TRBD1 (6 bases). This CDR3 has 13 amino acids. Germline CDR1 and CDR2: SGHTA and FQGTGA. Between the trimmed V and J ends, which lost 0 bases and 7 bases, there was a span of 9 bases. CDR3: CASSLTTGNEAFF. The CDR3 nucleotides are TGTGCCAGCAGCTTAACAACAGGGAATGAAGCTTTCTTT.

V and J are TRBV24-1 and TRBJ1-1, with D maybe TRBD1 (6 bases). Per the germline V gene, CDR1 is KGHDR and CDR2 is SFDVKD. The CDR3 contains 16 residues. V lost 3 bases and J 1 base, leaving 14 bases between the germline ends. Here the CDR3 DNA reads TGTGCCACCAGTGATGGGCGAGGGGGTTGGAACACTGAAGCTTTCTTT. Protein sequence: CATSDGRGGWNTEAFF.

The chain recombines TRBV5-4 with TRBJ1-6; D is ambiguous. The V gene's germline CDR1 is SGHNT and CDR2 YYREEE (reference sequence). Trimming stripped 3 bases from V and 8 bases from J, with 9 bases between. The CDR3 sequence is 13 residues long. The CDR3 loop reads CASSSTEDSPLHF. CDR3 coding DNA: TGTGCCAGCAGCTCAACCGAGGATTCACCCCTCCACTTT.

This clone was found once. The chain uses TRBV4-1 and TRBJ2-7; 10 bases match TRBD2. Trimming cost V 0 bases and J 3 bases; bases outside gene matches: 8. Germline V gene lookup returns CDR1 MGHRA and CDR2 YSYEKL. CDR3 length equals 17 residues. The CDR3 reads CASSQDGLAGVIYEQYF. The CDR3 DNA sequence: TGCGCCAGCAGCCAAGATGGGCTAGCGGGAGTTATCTACGAGCAGTACTTC.

The chain's CDR3 is CASSVTGRPEGSPLHF. In DNA, the CDR3 is TGTGCCAGCAGCGTTACGGGTCGTCCGGAGGGATCACCCCTCCACTTT. The rearrangement uses TRBV5-4 and TRBJ1-6; D ambiguous. This CDR3 comprises 16 residues. Germline V gene sequence: CDR1 SGHNT, CDR2 YYREEE (reference sequence). Trimming took 4 bases from V and 10 from J, leaving 21 bases between them.

This clone occurred a few times. The chain employs TRBV4-1 and TRBJ2-2, with D unclear. V was clipped by 4 bases and J by 1 base, with 7 bases between them. Looked up from germline, CDR1 is MGHRA and CDR2 is YSYEKL. The CDR3 length is 14 residues. The CDR3 DNA reads TGCGCCAGCAGCCCACCCGGGAACACCGGGGAGCTGTTTTTT. This encodes CASSPPGNTGELFF.

This clone has a single count. V usage is TRBV11-2 and J usage is TRBJ2-1; D might be TRBD2 (6 bases). The length of the CDR3 is 15 residues. Trimming pared 6 bases from V and 2 bases from J, leaving 14 bases between. The germline CDR1 and CDR2 sequences are SGHAT and FQNNGV. The CDR3 is CASRVSAGTYNEQFF. The DNA for the CDR3 is TGTGCCAGCAGGGTATCAGCGGGTACCTACAATGAGCAGTTCTTC.

This chain links TRBV18 with TRBJ1-2; 10 bases are shared with TRBD1. V shed 6 bases, J shed 12 bases, and the junction held 13 bases outside the gene matches. The CDR3 runs 14 residues. Germline V gives CDR1 KGHSH, CDR2 LQKENI. This CDR3 is CASSPVGQGLENTF. CDR3 coding DNA: TGTGCCAGCTCGCCGGTGGGACAGGGGCTTGAAAACACCTTC.

This clone was counted between two and nine times. The chain couples TRBV9 to TRBJ2-7; D uncertain. Germline CDR1 is SGDLS and CDR2 is YYNGEE. V was shortened by 0 bases and J by 2 bases, with 6 bases between the two germline ends. There are 13 residues in the CDR3. In nucleotides, the CDR3 is TGTGCCAGCAGCGTAGGCGGAACCTACGAGCAGTACTTC. It is translated as CASSVGGTYEQYF.

The rearrangement links TRBV3-1 (or the pseudogene TRBV3-2) to TRBJ2-5, with a weak D call TRBD1 (5 bases). CDR1 is LGHDT and CDR2 is YNNKEL in the germline V gene (reference sequence). This CDR3 contains 14 residues. Trimming took 0 bases from V and 4 from J, leaving 9 bases between them. The CDR3 spells CASSQDRVVETQYF. In DNA form, the CDR3 reads TGTGCCAGCAGCCAAGACAGGGTCGTAGAGACCCAGTACTTC.

The genes are TRBV27 and TRBJ1-2; a possible D gene is TRBD1 (5 bases). This CDR3 has 14 residues. The ends were cut back, 3 bases at V and 7 bases at J, with 15 bases in the middle. Germline V gives CDR1 MNHEY, CDR2 SMNVEV (reference sequence). The CDR3: CASSFTGGARGYTF. The DNA for the CDR3 is TGTGCCAGCAGTTTTACGGGGGGAGCTCGTGGCTACACCTTC.

V gene TRBV4-1 combines with J gene TRBJ2-3; the match to TRBD1 covers 9 bases. Germline lookup yields CDR1 MGHRA and CDR2 YSYEKL. The length of the CDR3 is 16 residues. V shed 3 bases, J shed 4 bases, and the junction held 8 bases outside the gene matches. Here the CDR3 DNA reads TGCGCCAGCAGCCATAAGACAGGGGGTGGGTCAGATACGCAGTATTTT. Its protein product is CASSHKTGGGSDTQYF.

The chain carries TRBV28 and TRBJ2-1; no clear D. V was pared by 5 bases and J by 8 bases, with 7 bases between. In germline, CDR1 is MDHEN, CDR2 SYDVKM. The CDR3 contains 11 residues. The CDR3 DNA reads TGTGCCAGCAGTCGAGGAGATGAGCAGTTCTTC. Amino acid sequence: CASSRGDEQFF.

V usage is TRBV28 and J usage is TRBJ1-2; 8 nucleotides agree with TRBD1. Germline V lookup: CDR1 MDHEN, CDR2 SYDVKM. The CDR3 is 15 residues long. The trim removed 5 bases at V and 7 bases at J, leaving 12 bases unmatched. DNA of the CDR3: TGTGCCAGCAGTGTACCACAGGGGGGCTATGGTGGCTACACCTTC. This gives the protein CASSVPQGGYGGYTF.